The 6 T cell receptor beta chains in this list originate from one sample, sequenced in a study of blood T cell repertoires in COVID-19. Libraries were prepared by immunoSEQ multiplex PCR; TCRdb keeps only in-frame clonotypes and omits some of them. Of about 200,000 clones in the sample, 75% to 85% were seen once. The specimen was peripheral blood. The receptors shown here come from a human donor in a cohort sampled during active COVID-19.

The genes are TRBV7-9 and TRBJ2-7; D unresolved. Germline V gene data show CDR1 as SEHNR and CDR2 as FQNEAQ (reference sequence). This CDR3 has 13 amino acids. V lost 5 bases and J 6 bases, leaving 14 bases between the germline ends. CDR3 coding DNA: TGTGCCAGCAGCGCAAAGCCCCTTGGCGAGCAGTACTTC. Translation gives CASSAKPLGEQYF.

V is TRBV3-1 (or the pseudogene TRBV3-2) and J is TRBJ1-1; maybe TRBD1 (5 bases). The CDR3 runs to 13 residues. V shed 3 bases and J shed 5 bases, with 10 bases lying between them. Germline V gene data show CDR1 as LGHDT and CDR2 as YNNKEL (reference sequence). CDR3 region: CASSHLTETEAFF. CDR3 bases: TGTGCCAGCAGCCATTTGACAGAAACTGAAGCTTTCTTT.

The chain uses TRBV12-5 and TRBJ1-2; D gene uncertain. The CDR3 is made up of 13 amino acids. Looked up from germline, CDR1 is LGHNT and CDR2 is FRNRAP. The germline V and J ends were trimmed by 3 bases and 2 bases, with 7 bases remaining between them. The CDR3 here is CASGLEQNYGYTF. CDR3 in DNA: TGTGCTAGTGGTTTAGAACAGAACTATGGCTACACCTTC.

This clone was counted a few times. The chain joins TRBV6-5 to TRBJ1-2; D is uncertain. CDR1 is MNHEY, CDR2 SVGAGI, per germline. This CDR3 has 13 residues. Trimming took off 0 bases at V and 6 bases at J, with 8 bases between the two ends. In nucleotides, the CDR3 is TGTGCCAGCAGTTACTCGATCCGAGATGGCTACACCTTC. This sequence encodes CASSYSIRDGYTF.

Here the CDR3 DNA reads TGTGCCAGCAGCTTAGGACAGGGGAACGAGCAGTACTTC. Translated, it gives CASSLGQGNEQYF. V gene TRBV7-8 combines with J gene TRBJ2-7, with 8 bases matching TRBD1. In germline, CDR1 is SGHVS, CDR2 FQNEAQ. The length of the CDR3 is 13 residues. With V trimmed by 1 base and J by 5 bases, 1 base remained unmatched.

This chain uses TRBV7-9 with TRBJ2-7; 7 nucleotides match TRBD1. The germline gives CDR1 SEHNR, CDR2 FQNEAQ (reference sequence). V was pared by 5 bases and J by 3 bases, with 10 bases of the junction left unmatched. This CDR3 spans 15 amino acids. The CDR3 DNA sequence: TGTGCCAGCAGCCGATTCGACAGGGTCGGCTACGAGCAGTACTTC. Its translation: CASSRFDRVGYEQYF.